The clone carrying this T cell receptor beta chain was found a few times. TCRdb reprocessed the reads with MiXCR, giving one entry per CDR3 protein. The data contain under 800,000 distinct CDR3 sequences, 20% to 25% of them singletons. The data were obtained in a study of T cell repertoires in cytomegalovirus infection. Study-level background: Both CMV infection and a matching HLA type were indicated by public TCR beta signatures.

Germline V gene data show CDR1 as SGHDT and CDR2 as YYEEEE. Trimming cost V 1 base and J 10 bases; bases outside gene matches: 4. CDR3 length: 12 residues. The sequenced sample consisted of CD8+ T cells from PBMCs. This chain uses TRBV5-6 with TRBJ2-5; TRBD2 aligns across 7 bases. The source is a human donor in good health (CMV status not recorded). Some clones in this sample may be carry-over from other donors' samples. CDR3 coding DNA: TGTGCCAGCAGCTTGTCGGCGGGAGACCAGTACTTC. Residues: CASSLSAGDQYF.